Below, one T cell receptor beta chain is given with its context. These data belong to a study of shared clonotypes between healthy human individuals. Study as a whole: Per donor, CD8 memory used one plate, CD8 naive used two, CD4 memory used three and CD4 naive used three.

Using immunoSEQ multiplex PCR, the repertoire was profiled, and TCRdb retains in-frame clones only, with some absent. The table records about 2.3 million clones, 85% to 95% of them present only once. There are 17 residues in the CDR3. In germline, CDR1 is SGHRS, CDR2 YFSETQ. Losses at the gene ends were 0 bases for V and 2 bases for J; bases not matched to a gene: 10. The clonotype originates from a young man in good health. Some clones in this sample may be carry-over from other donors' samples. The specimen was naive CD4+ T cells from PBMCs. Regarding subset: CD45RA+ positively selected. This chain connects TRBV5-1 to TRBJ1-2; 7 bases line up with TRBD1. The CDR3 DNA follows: TGCGCCAGCAGCTTGGGGGGTCAGACAGGGTCGAACTATGGCTACACCTTC. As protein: CASSLGGQTGSNYGYTF.